This entry lists 28 T cell receptor beta chains sequenced from one sample in a study of identical twins. One entry per CDR3 protein, called by TCRdb with MiXCR from the 5' RACE reads. There are a few hundred thousand distinct CDR3 sequences in the sample; just under 10% occur only once, and roughly 3% lies in the top ten. These records were also assigned to another study, of yellow fever vaccine responses in identical twins.

Sequenced: PBMCs. All receptors derive from a woman aged 18-29 years in good health.

This clonotype occurred a few times. This chain joins TRBV14 and TRBJ2-1; no clear D. V lost 0 bases to trimming and J lost 14 bases, with 17 bases between them. Germline CDR1 is SGHDN and CDR2 is FVKESK. The CDR3 totals 14 residues. CDR3 amino acids: CASSQDTHPSWEFF. CDR3 nucleotides: TGTGCCAGCAGCCAAGACACCCACCCCTCCTGGGAGTTCTTC.

The rearrangement links TRBV18 to TRBJ2-1, with 11 bases lining up with TRBD2. V shed 0 bases and J 2 bases; nucleotides not matched to a gene: 9. Germline lookup yields CDR1 KGHSH and CDR2 LQKENI. The CDR3 runs 19 residues. CDR3 DNA: TGTGCCAGCTCACCACCCCCCACTAGCGGGGGTAGCGCCTACAATGAGCAGTTCTTC. Amino acids: CASSPPPTSGGSAYNEQFF.

The chain joins TRBV2 to TRBJ2-7; 8 nucleotides line up with TRBD2. Trimming removed 7 bases from V and 12 bases from J; junction bases left unmatched: 8. This CDR3 spans 11 amino acids. Germline CDR1 SNHLY, CDR2 FYNNEI. Written as DNA, the CDR3 is TGTGCCAGCATCGGGGGGGGGATACCGTACTTC. Its protein is CASIGGGIPYF.

The chain recombines TRBV11-2 with TRBJ2-1; no firm D call. The germline V gene encodes CDR1 SGHAT and CDR2 FQNNGV. The CDR3 runs to 14 residues. The ends were cut back, 7 bases at V and 2 bases at J, with 12 bases in the middle. The CDR3 nucleotides read TGTGCCAGCACCGGGTCCTCCGCCTACAATGAGCAGTTCTTC. This translates into CASTGSSAYNEQFF.

This chain links TRBV6-5 with TRBJ2-1, with a tentative D call TRBD1 (5 bases). This CDR3 has 15 residues. Trimming removed 8 bases from V and 8 bases from J, with 22 bases in between. Germline V gene lookup returns CDR1 MNHEY and CDR2 SVGAGI. CDR3 protein: CASCSLPGNEDEQFF. CDR3 DNA sequence: TGTGCCAGCTGTTCCCTGCCAGGGAACGAGGATGAGCAGTTCTTC.

This clonotype was detected ten times or more. This chain uses TRBV20-1 with TRBJ2-1; D gene ambiguous. Deletions cut 2 bases from V and 0 bases from J, with 11 bases between. The CDR3 has 15 residues. In germline, CDR1 is DFQATT, CDR2 SNEGSKA (reference sequence). The CDR3 DNA follows: TGCAGTGCTAGACCGGTGCGTAGCTCCTACAATGAGCAGTTCTTC. It translates to CSARPVRSSYNEQFF.

The V call is TRBV9, the J call TRBJ1-2, with no clear D. CDR1 SGDLS and CDR2 YYNGEE come from the germline V gene. V gave up 0 bases and J gave up 2 bases, with 8 bases separating them. CDR3 length: 14 residues. CDR3 sequence: CASSVEALNYGYTF. As DNA, the CDR3 is TGTGCCAGCAGCGTAGAAGCTCTGAACTATGGCTACACCTTC.

This clonotype came up a few times. The chain recombines TRBV18 with TRBJ2-7, with no clear D. The CDR3 spans 14 residues. V lost 2 bases and J 5 bases, leaving 13 bases between the germline ends. Germline V CDR1 and CDR2: KGHSH, LQKENI. CDR3 sequence: CASSPRAYNDEQYF. The CDR3 nucleotides are TGTGCCAGCTCACCAAGGGCGTATAACGACGAGCAGTACTTC.

This chain joins TRBV11-2 and TRBJ2-5, with 12 bases lining up with TRBD2. Per germline, CDR1 SGHAT and CDR2 FQNNGV. The CDR3 length is 15 residues. V lost 5 bases and J lost 6; bases outside the gene matches: 7. Here the CDR3 reads CASSPRTSGEQTQYF. Here the CDR3 DNA reads TGTGCCAGCAGCCCCCGGACTAGCGGGGAGCAGACCCAGTACTTC.

This clonotype was observed a handful of times. The V and J genes are TRBV28 and TRBJ2-1; TRBD2 is a possible D gene (6 bases). CDR3 size: 15 residues. The germline V gene has CDR1 MDHEN and CDR2 SYDVKM. Trimming left V 4 bases short and J 6 bases short, with 16 bases between. For the CDR3, the DNA is TGTGCCAGCAGTTCGGCGGGACTGCCGACCAATGAGCAGTTCTTC. It is translated as CASSSAGLPTNEQFF.

This clonotype was seen repeatedly, ten times or more. The chain uses TRBV28 and TRBJ2-3; 12 nucleotides line up with TRBD2. The V and J ends lost 9 bases and 3 bases, in that order; junction bases with no gene match: 7. CDR3 length equals 15 residues. Germline loops: CDR1 MDHEN, CDR2 SYDVKM. Here the CDR3 reads CASFPGTSGTDTQYF. The CDR3 nucleotides read TGTGCCAGTTTTCCCGGGACTAGCGGGACAGATACGCAGTATTTT.

This clonotype was counted many times. The chain links TRBV6-1 to TRBJ1-5; D unclear. Trimming cost V 8 bases and J 4 bases, with 15 bases left between them. The length of the CDR3 is 14 residues. In germline, CDR1 is MNHNS, CDR2 SASEGT. The CDR3 spells CASASSVANQPQHF. DNA for the CDR3: TGTGCCAGCGCGTCTTCCGTTGCAAATCAGCCCCAGCATTTT.

The chain has TRBV20-1 and TRBJ2-5; possibly TRBD2 for D (5 bases). This CDR3 is 11 amino acids long. Trimming shortened V by 6 bases and J by 9 bases, and 14 bases separated the two germline ends. CDR1 and CDR2 (germline): DFQATT, SNEGSKA (reference sequence). This CDR3 reads CSAVQDLAQYF. As DNA, the CDR3 is TGCAGTGCGGTCCAGGACTTGGCCCAGTACTTC.

This clonotype appeared a few times. The V and J genes are TRBV7-2 and TRBJ2-3, with TRBD2 matching 7 bases. With V trimmed by 3 bases and J by 1 base, 7 bases remained unmatched. The germline V gene encodes CDR1 SGHTA and CDR2 FQGNSA. The CDR3 loop spans 16 amino acids. This chain's CDR3 is CASSLSTSARTDTQYF. The DNA for the CDR3 is TGTGCCAGCAGCTTGTCAACTAGCGCCCGCACAGATACGCAGTATTTT.

This clonotype is termed medium-sized. The V gene is TRBV7-9, the J gene TRBJ2-3; TRBD2 aligns across 7 bases. The CDR3 spans 13 residues. CDR1 and CDR2 (germline): SEHNR, FQNEAQ (reference sequence). The junction had 0 bases not matched to a gene; V was cut back by 6 bases and J by 0 bases. The CDR3 sequence: CASSSGSTDTQYF. In DNA form, the CDR3 reads TGTGCCAGCAGTAGCGGGAGCACAGATACGCAGTATTTT.

Note on this clonotype: One junction end does not reproduce the germline sequence, and a read error may be involved. The CDR3 region is CASSNYGTSGRLVF. The CDR3 DNA is TGTGCCAGCAGTAACTACGGGACTAGCGGGAGATTGGTCTTC. V gene TRBV12-3 or TRBV12-4 combines with J gene TRBJ2-1; 14 bases match TRBD2. The CDR3 sequence is 14 residues long.

This clonotype turned up a few times. The V and J genes are TRBV4-3 and TRBJ2-7; possibly TRBD1 or TRBD2 for D (5 bases each). The CDR3 has 15 amino acids. From germline, CDR1 is LGHNA and CDR2 YSLEER. V gave up 0 bases and J gave up 0 bases, with 9 bases separating them. The CDR3 protein is CASSQEGGGSYEQYF. The CDR3 DNA is TGCGCCAGCAGCCAAGAAGGTGGGGGCTCCTACGAGCAGTACTTC.

The genes are TRBV30 and TRBJ2-1; either TRBD1 or TRBD2 may supply D (5 bases each). Trimming left V 5 bases short and J 9 bases short, with 11 bases between. Per the germline V gene, CDR1 is GTSNPN and CDR2 is SVGIG (reference sequence). The CDR3 spans 11 residues. The CDR3: CAWSGGGEQFF. The DNA of the CDR3 is TGTGCCTGGTCGGGTGGGGGTGAGCAGTTCTTC.

This clonotype was seen at least ten times. The V gene is TRBV12-3 or TRBV12-4, the J gene TRBJ2-7, with D possibly matching TRBD1 (6 bases). Trimming stripped 7 bases from V and 4 bases from J, with 20 bases between. The CDR3 has 15 amino acids. The CDR3 region has the DNA TGTGCCAGCAAAGGAAGGGGCAGGGGTGCTTACGAGCAGTACTTC. It specifies CASKGRGRGAYEQYF.

This chain links TRBV7-2 with TRBJ2-1; 10 positions agree with TRBD2. J lost 9 bases, V lost 1 base, and 9 bases had no gene match. The germline V gene has CDR1 SGHTA and CDR2 FQGNSA. The CDR3 covers 16 residues. Here the CDR3 reads CASSLGWSGRAGEQFF. In nucleotides, the CDR3 is TGTGCCAGCAGCTTAGGGTGGAGCGGGAGGGCCGGTGAGCAGTTCTTC.

This clonotype was observed many times. The V call is TRBV6-1, the J call TRBJ1-1; D perhaps matches TRBD1 (6 bases). Looked up from germline, CDR1 is MNHNS and CDR2 is SASEGT. This CDR3 region has 13 residues. The ends were cut back, 1 base at V and 8 bases at J, with 11 bases in the middle. The CDR3 region is CASSEELRGEAFF. In DNA form, the CDR3 reads TGTGCCAGCAGTGAAGAACTGAGGGGGGAAGCTTTCTTT.

In its sample, this clonotype was seen a few times. The V call is TRBV7-2, the J call TRBJ2-3, with D hard to call. The V end lost 6 bases, the J end lost 4 bases, and 14 bases lay between the germline ends. CDR3 size: 14 residues. Germline V gives CDR1 SGHTA, CDR2 FQGNSA. CDR3 DNA: TGTGCCAGCAGAGCCCCTTCCGGCCCAGATACGCAGTATTTT. Translation gives CASRAPSGPDTQYF.

The gene calls are TRBV3-1 and TRBJ2-1; possibly TRBD1 for D (6 bases). The CDR3 extends over 15 amino acids. V dropped 0 bases and J dropped 4 bases, with 10 bases sitting between them. Germline CDR1 and CDR2: LGHDT and YNNKEL (reference sequence). The CDR3 DNA follows: TGTGCCAGCAGCCAAGACAACAGGGCATACAATGAGCAGTTCTTC. Translated: CASSQDNRAYNEQFF.

The CDR3 sequence is CASSQDPASETQYF. The CDR3 nucleotides are TGTGCCAGCAGCCAAGATCCGGCGTCAGAGACCCAGTACTTC. The V and J genes are TRBV3-1 and TRBJ2-5, with D unresolved. Looked up from germline, CDR1 is LGHDT and CDR2 is YNNKEL (reference sequence). V gave up 0 bases and J gave up 4 bases, with 9 bases separating them. This CDR3 has 14 amino acids.

The rearrangement uses TRBV4-3 and TRBJ2-1; D uncertain. The CDR3 spans 17 residues. V was trimmed by 0 bases and J by 0 bases, leaving 12 bases between them. Per the germline V gene, CDR1 is LGHNA and CDR2 is YSLEER. DNA for the CDR3: TGCGCCAGCAGCCAAGATAGTGGGATTCACTCCTACAATGAGCAGTTCTTC. Its protein is CASSQDSGIHSYNEQFF.

This clonotype turned up a few times. The chain combines TRBV7-2 with TRBJ2-5, with 14 bases lining up with TRBD2. Germline V gives CDR1 SGHTA, CDR2 FQGNSA. The CDR3 runs to 16 residues. V shed 4 bases, J shed 4 bases, and the junction held 5 bases outside the gene matches. CDR3: CASSSPTSGRGETQYF. DNA of the CDR3: TGTGCCAGCAGCTCCCCGACTAGCGGGAGGGGAGAGACCCAGTACTTC.

This clonotype was recorded at least ten times. In nucleotides, the CDR3 is TGTGCCAGCAGCTTGGGAGCCAAAAACATTCAGTACTTC. The encoded protein is CASSLGAKNIQYF. This chain joins TRBV7-9 and TRBJ2-4; D remains ambiguous. The CDR3 covers 13 residues. The germline gives CDR1 SEHNR, CDR2 FQNEAQ (reference sequence). Trimming shortened V by 3 bases and J by 0 bases, and 3 bases separated the two germline ends.

The gene calls are TRBV4-3 and TRBJ1-2; D possibly corresponds to TRBD1 (6 bases). The V and J ends lost 0 bases and 2 bases respectively, with 7 bases between them. Germline V lookup: CDR1 LGHNA, CDR2 YSLEER. This CDR3 region has 14 residues. The CDR3 loop is CASSQEDSNYGYTF. The CDR3 nucleotides are TGCGCCAGCAGCCAAGAGGACAGCAACTATGGCTACACCTTC.